This T cell receptor (beta chain) is drawn from a study of Ad26.COV2.S vaccination and SARS-CoV-2 variants. For the study at large: Enrollment placed the donor in the COV1001 Ad26.COV2.S trial arm. Recipients of Ad26.COV2.S got it intramuscularly, once or twice 56 days apart. Study-wide results and caveats: Vaccine recipients posted higher spike-specific TCR breadth than their placebo counterparts. Recipients of either vaccine or placebo displayed similar breadth of non-spike TCRs.

Germline CDR1 reads SQVTM; CDR2 reads ANQGSEA. The CDR3 spans 11 residues. V lost 2 bases and J lost 2, with 3 bases in between. Treatment: approximately 18 received Ad26.COV2.S at low or high dose, single or two shots; roughly five received placebo; per-sample allocation not given. The samples were gathered on day 63 after the first injection of vaccine or placebo. Sequencing used immunoSEQ multiplex PCR; TCRdb keeps in-frame clones, though not all of them. The profile shows some 640,000 clones, around 89% of them singletons. This clone showed up just once. Antigen specificity is unknown. The starting material was peripheral blood, obtained in a trial of Ad26.COV2.S vaccine versus placebo. The clonotype originates from a person between 18 and 65 years old who received the Ad26.COV2.S COVID-19 vaccine or a placebo. This chain joins TRBV29-1 and TRBJ2-5; no clear D. The CDR3 sequence is CSVEPQETQYF. CDR3 in DNA: TGCAGCGTTGAACCACAAGAGACCCAGTACTTC.